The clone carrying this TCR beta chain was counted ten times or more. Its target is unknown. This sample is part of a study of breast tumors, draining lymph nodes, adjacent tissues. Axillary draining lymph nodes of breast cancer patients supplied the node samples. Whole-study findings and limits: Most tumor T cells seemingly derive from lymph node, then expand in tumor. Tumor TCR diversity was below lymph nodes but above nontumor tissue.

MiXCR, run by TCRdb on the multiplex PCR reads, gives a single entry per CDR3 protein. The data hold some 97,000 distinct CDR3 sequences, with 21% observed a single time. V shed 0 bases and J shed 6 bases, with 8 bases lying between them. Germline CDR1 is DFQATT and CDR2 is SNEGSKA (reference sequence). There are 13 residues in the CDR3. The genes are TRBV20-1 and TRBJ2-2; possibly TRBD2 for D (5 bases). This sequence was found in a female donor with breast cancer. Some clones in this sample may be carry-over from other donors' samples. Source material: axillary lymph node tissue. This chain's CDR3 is CSAREAGAGELFF. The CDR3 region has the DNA TGCAGTGCTAGAGAGGCGGGTGCCGGGGAGCTGTTTTTT.